What follows are 10 T cell receptor beta chains derived from one specimen sequenced in a study of early T cells in non-severe SARS-CoV-2 infection (dated by TCRdb to the early 2020s). Receptor libraries were prepared by 5' RACE. Sequencing was carried out with a NextSeq 500. The raw public data were reprocessed by TCRdb itself: fastp quality trimming at Q25, MiXCR clonotype calling, in-frame beta chains only. Each record represents a unique CDR3 protein, reported with the most common genes and DNA among its rows. This sample gives 60,000 to 75,000 distinct CDR3 sequences in total; around 11% of them show up just once. Roughly 6.1% of the sample is held by the ten biggest clonotypes. Sequencing input: whole blood. These receptors were collected from an adult who was a healthcare worker with PCR-confirmed SARS-CoV-2 infection or an uninfected control (not recorded which).

In this sample, this clonotype turned up many times. This chain connects TRBV12-3 or TRBV12-4 to TRBJ2-6, with 12 bases matching TRBD1. The V and J ends lost 4 bases and 2 bases, in that order; junction bases with no gene match: 3. CDR3 size: 17 residues. The DNA for the CDR3 is TGTGCCAGCAGTTCCCGGGACAGGGGGCCTGGGGCCAACGTCCTGACTTTC. It yields the protein CASSSRDRGPGANVLTF.

V and J are TRBV28 and TRBJ2-1; D remains unclear. CDR1 and CDR2 from the germline V gene are MDHEN and SYDVKM. Trimming pared 5 bases from V and 4 bases from J, leaving 6 bases between. The CDR3 sequence is 12 residues long. The CDR3 coding sequence is TGTGCCAGCAGTCTTATATACAATGAGCAGTTCTTC. Translated: CASSLIYNEQFF.

The chain carries TRBV5-4 and TRBJ2-1, with 11 bases lining up with TRBD2. The germline V gene encodes CDR1 SGHNT and CDR2 YYREEE (reference sequence). The J segment lost 4 bases and the V segment lost 0 bases, leaving 6 bases of the junction unmatched. CDR3 size: 17 residues. The CDR3 sequence is CASSLGTSGSGYNEQFF. CDR3 DNA sequence: TGTGCCAGCAGCTTGGGCACTAGCGGGAGCGGTTACAATGAGCAGTTCTTC. Full variable domain (outside the CDR3, taken from reference TRBV5-4 and TRBJ2-1): ETGVTQSPTHLIKTRGQQVTLRCSSQSGHNTVSWYQQALGQGPQFIFQYYREEENGRGNFPPRFSGLQFPNYSSELNVNALELDDSALYLCASSLGTSGSGYNEQFFGPGTRLTVL.

This clonotype was recorded at least ten times. The gene calls are TRBV29-1 and TRBJ2-1; 7 bases align to TRBD1. The V gene end was trimmed by 6 bases and the J gene end by 2 bases; junction bases not matched to a gene: 1. The CDR3 totals 12 residues. Germline V lookup: CDR1 SQVTM, CDR2 ANQGSEA. CDR3 sequence: CSVGQAYNEQFF. For the CDR3, the DNA is TGCAGCGTAGGACAGGCCTACAATGAGCAGTTCTTC.

The chain recombines TRBV29-1 with TRBJ2-5; TRBD1 matches at 10 bases. Unmatched junction bases numbered 7, after V lost 2 bases and J lost 7 bases. Germline V CDR1 and CDR2: SQVTM, ANQGSEA. The CDR3 has 14 residues. CDR3 region: CSVEPGQGRGTQYF. For the CDR3, the DNA is TGCAGCGTTGAACCGGGACAGGGGAGAGGGACCCAGTACTTC.

This clonotype occurred a few times. The rearrangement joins TRBV4-3 to TRBJ1-5, with TRBD1 as a possible D gene (5 bases). The CDR3 consists of 15 residues. Germline loops: CDR1 LGHNA, CDR2 YSLEER. Trimming took 5 bases from V and 1 from J, leaving 12 bases between them. This CDR3 is CASSAGEWSNQPQHF. The CDR3 nucleotides are TGCGCCAGCAGCGCGGGGGAGTGGAGCAATCAGCCCCAGCATTTT.

This clonotype came up a few times. The V call is TRBV28, the J call TRBJ2-7; TRBD2 might be the D (5 bases). Germline V gives CDR1 MDHEN, CDR2 SYDVKM. V was clipped by 5 bases and J by 3 bases, with 20 bases between them. The CDR3 loop spans 16 amino acids. The CDR3 protein is CASSAPLSGNSYEQYF. CDR3 nucleotides: TGTGCCAGCAGTGCCCCCCTCTCCGGGAACAGCTACGAGCAGTACTTC.

This clonotype came up once. The J gene is TRBJ1-5, the V gene TRBV23-1; a weak D match, TRBD1 (5 bases). TRBV23-1 is an ORF, and what it does is uncertain. The V end lost 4 bases, the J end lost 3 bases, and 19 bases lay between the germline ends. The CDR3 consists of 17 residues. The CDR3 protein is CASSLGAGNYNNQPQHF. The CDR3 coding sequence is TGCGCCAGCAGTCTAGGGGCAGGGAATTATAACAATCAGCCCCAGCATTTT.

This clonotype was observed many times. The CDR3 region is CATSRGGTGNTEAFF. The CDR3 nucleotides are TGTGCCACCAGCAGAGGGGGGACTGGGAACACTGAAGCTTTCTTT. V gene TRBV15 combines with J gene TRBJ1-1, with D maybe TRBD1 (5 bases). With 1 base removed from V and 1 base from J, the gap between germline ends came to 10 bases. Germline V gene sequence: CDR1 LNHNV, CDR2 YYDKDF (reference sequence). CDR3 length: 15 amino acids.

This clonotype was counted between two and nine times. This chain uses TRBV5-1 with TRBJ2-2; D might be TRBD2 (6 bases). Germline CDR1 reads SGHRS; CDR2 reads YFSETQ. V was shortened by 0 bases and J by 7 bases, with 7 bases between the two germline ends. The CDR3 spans 13 residues. The CDR3 loop is CASSLAGGGELFF. Here the CDR3 DNA reads TGCGCCAGCAGCTTGGCCGGGGGCGGGGAGCTGTTTTTT.